The rows below give T cell receptor beta chains drawn from one sample of a study of response to subunit inactivated influenza vaccine. TCRdb independently ran MiXCR on the RT-PCR reads; one entry per CDR3 protein. The repertoire holds roughly 290,000 distinct CDR3 sequences, with roughly 22% as singletons. The sequenced sample was PBMCs from blood, obtained less than 22 months after vaccination. Receptor source: a man aged 45-69 years who received an inactivated influenza vaccine. Each CDR3 is given with its conserved first and last residue. A D gene is named only where the DNA matches it firmly. The size entry is marked missing in some rows and otherwise reads once, few, many or a size class.

V	size	J	D	CDR3	DNA
TRBV7-2	.	TRBJ2-3	.	CASSPQVFTDTQYF	TGTGCCAGCAGCCCCCAGGTTTTCACAGATACGCAGTATTTT
TRBV7-8	many	TRBJ1-5	TRBD1	CASSPGQYNQPQHF	TGTGCCAGCAGCCCGGGACAGTACAATCAGCCCCAGCATTTT
TRBV27	.	TRBJ1-1	.	CASSLWGSPGDTEAFF	TGTGCCAGCAGTTTATGGGGGAGCCCGGGAGACACTGAAGCTTTCTTT
TRBV28	.	TRBJ2-5	.	CASSLVRGAQYF	TGTGCCAGCAGTTTAGTTCGTGGGGCCCAGTACTTC
TRBV5-6	.	TRBJ2-3	TRBD2	CASSLRLAGGTDTQYF	TGTGCCAGCAGCTTGAGACTAGCGGGGGGCACAGATACGCAGTATTTT
TRBV20-1	few	TRBJ2-7	TRBD2	CSAARGLAPGNEQYF	TGCAGTGCTGCTAGGGGACTAGCCCCCGGCAACGAGCAGTACTTC
TRBV6-5	few	TRBJ2-5	TRBD2	CASSLTSGREETQYF	TGTGCCAGCAGTTTGACTAGCGGGAGGGAAGAGACCCAGTACTTC
TRBV25-1	many	TRBJ2-3	TRBD1	CASSEGTVTDTQYF	TGTGCCAGCAGTGAAGGGACAGTCACAGATACGCAGTATTTT
TRBV15	few	TRBJ2-1	TRBD2	CATSRKGLAGYNEQFF	TGTGCCACCAGCAGAAAGGGACTAGCGGGTTACAATGAGCAGTTCTTC
TRBV9	.	TRBJ2-2	.	CASSAFRSIDGELFF	TGTGCCAGCAGCGCCTTTAGGAGTATTGACGGGGAGCTGTTTTTT
TRBV4-1	.	TRBJ1-2	TRBD1	CASSQSWGGTGDLQNYGYTF	TGCGCCAGCAGCCAATCCTGGGGCGGGACAGGGGATTTGCAAAACTATGGCTACACCTTC
TRBV24-1	.	TRBJ2-1	TRBD2	CATSDSTSGRPGLSVSSYNEQFF	TGTGCCACCAGTGATTCGACTAGCGGGAGGCCCGGCTTGTCCGTGAGCTCCTACAATGAGCAGTTCTTC
TRBV10-3	few	TRBJ2-7	.	CAISEAGPFYEQYF	TGTGCCATCAGTGAGGCGGGACCCTTCTACGAGCAGTACTTC
TRBV6-1	few	TRBJ1-3	.	CAAAPLSGNTIYF	TGTGCCGCGGCCCCTCTCTCTGGAAACACCATATATTTT
TRBV12-3/TRBV12-4	.	TRBJ1-1	TRBD1	CASPGQGSTEAFF	TGTGCCAGTCCGGGACAGGGTTCCACTGAAGCTTTCTTT
TRBV5-1	many	TRBJ2-1	.	CASKVRIPYNEQFF	TGCGCCAGCAAAGTCAGGATCCCGTACAATGAGCAGTTCTTC
TRBV20-1	.	TRBJ2-2	.	CSASQGVANTGELFF	TGCAGTGCTAGTCAAGGGGTGGCGAACACCGGGGAGCTGTTTTTT
TRBV20-1	few	TRBJ2-1	TRBD1	CSARDPGQGGNEQFF	TGCAGTGCTAGAGACCCGGGACAGGGGGGCAATGAGCAGTTCTTC
TRBV6-1	.	TRBJ1-3	TRBD1	CASKGTGTGNTIYF	TGTGCCAGCAAGGGGACAGGGACTGGAAACACCATATATTTT
TRBV18	few	TRBJ1-5	.	CASSPNDSPNQPQHF	TGTGCCAGCTCACCGAACGACTCGCCTAATCAGCCCCAGCATTTT
TRBV20-1	.	TRBJ2-4	.	CGAREDQKNIQYF	TGCGGTGCCCGCGAAGACCAGAAAAACATTCAGTACTTC
TRBV4-2	few	TRBJ2-2	TRBD2	CASSPAGLAGNTGELFF	TGTGCCAGCAGCCCCGCTGGACTAGCGGGGAACACCGGGGAGCTGTTTTTT
TRBV19	.	TRBJ1-1	.	CASSIGGVNTEAFF	TGTGCCAGTAGTATAGGGGGGGTGAACACTGAAGCTTTCTTT
TRBV10-3	.	TRBJ2-5	.	CAISLRGSQETQYF	TGTGCCATCAGTTTACGGGGATCCCAAGAGACCCAGTACTTC
TRBV30	few	TRBJ2-4	TRBD1	CAYWDRAKNIQYF	TGTGCCTATTGGGACAGGGCTAAAAACATTCAGTACTTC
TRBV20-1	.	TRBJ2-3	.	CSAGGGTFTDTQYF	TGCAGTGCCGGGGGCGGGACCTTCACAGATACGCAGTATTTT
TRBV29-1	.	TRBJ2-2	TRBD2	CSTSGRGGELFF	TGCAGCACAAGCGGGAGGGGCGGGGAGCTGTTTTTT
TRBV4-3	few	TRBJ2-6	.	CASSPRQTLAISGANVLTF	TGCGCCAGCAGCCCCCGACAGACCTTAGCTATCTCTGGGGCCAACGTCCTGACTTTC
TRBV20-1	once	TRBJ2-3	.	CSASTTFTDTKYF	TGCAGTGCCTCCACTACTTTCACAGATACGAAGTATTTT
TRBV6-2/TRBV6-3	few	TRBJ2-5	.	CASRKSGETQYF	TGTGCCAGCAGAAAAAGCGGGGAGACCCAGTACTTC
TRBV15	few	TRBJ2-1	.	CATTHSVVGSYNEQFF	TGTGCCACTACCCATTCGGTGGTCGGGTCCTACAATGAGCAGTTCTTC
TRBV28	few	TRBJ2-5	.	CASLAPPGTQYF	TGTGCCAGTCTAGCGCCTCCAGGGACCCAGTACTTC
TRBV20-1	few	TRBJ2-3	.	CSARVGSQGPDTQYF	TGCAGTGCTAGAGTCGGATCACAGGGTCCAGATACGCAGTATTTT
TRBV5-4	.	TRBJ1-1	.	CASTRSVNTEAFF	TGTGCCAGTACCAGATCCGTGAACACTGAAGCTTTCTTT
TRBV7-6	.	TRBJ1-1	.	CASTTLGDLVF	TGTGCCAGCACTACCCTGGGGGACCTAGTCTTT
TRBV6-6	many	TRBJ1-2	.	CASRDSNYGYTF	TGTGCCAGCAGGGACAGTAACTATGGCTACACCTTC
TRBV5-1	few	TRBJ2-3	.	CASSWGDVVADTQYF	TGCGCCAGCAGCTGGGGGGATGTCGTCGCAGATACGCAGTATTTT
TRBV10-3	.	TRBJ2-7	.	CAISADRYYEQYF	TGTGCCATCAGCGCCGACAGGTACTACGAGCAGTACTTC
TRBV12-3/TRBV12-4	few	TRBJ2-3	TRBD2	CASSRGGGGPYTDTQYF	TGTGCCAGCAGCCGCGGTGGCGGGGGACCATACACAGATACGCAGTATTTT
TRBV15	.	TRBJ2-7	.	CATSRRELGEQYF	TGTGCCACCAGCAGACGGGAACTTGGCGAGCAGTACTTC
TRBV15	many	TRBJ1-5	.	CATSRVGGGPQHF	TGTGCCACCAGCAGAGTTGGGGGTGGGCCCCAGCATTTT
TRBV5-1	few	TRBJ2-2	TRBD1	CASSPRTGGAGELFF	TGCGCCAGCAGCCCGAGGACAGGGGGTGCCGGGGAGCTGTTTTTT
TRBV10-3	.	TRBJ2-7	TRBD2	CAIAKSSGRNSTYEQYF	TGTGCCATCGCTAAGTCTAGCGGGAGGAATTCCACCTACGAGCAGTACTTC